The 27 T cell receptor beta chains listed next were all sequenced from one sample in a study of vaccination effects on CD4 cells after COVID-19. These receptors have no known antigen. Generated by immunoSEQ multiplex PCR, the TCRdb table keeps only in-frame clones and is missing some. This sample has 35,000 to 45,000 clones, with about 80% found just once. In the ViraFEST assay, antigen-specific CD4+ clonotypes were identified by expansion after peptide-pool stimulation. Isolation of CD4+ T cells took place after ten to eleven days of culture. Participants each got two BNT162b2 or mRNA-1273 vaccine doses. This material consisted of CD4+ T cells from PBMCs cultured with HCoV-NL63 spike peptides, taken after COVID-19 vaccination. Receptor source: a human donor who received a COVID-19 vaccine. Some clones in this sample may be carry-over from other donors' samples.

CDR3 amino acids: CASSSQGEVNSPLHF. CDR3 sequence (DNA): TGCGCCAGCAGCTCACAGGGAGAGGTGAATTCACCCCTCCACTTT. The rearrangement joins TRBV5-1 to TRBJ1-6, with a possible D match to TRBD1 (6 bases). This CDR3 has 15 amino acids. The V gene's germline CDR1 is SGHRS and CDR2 YFSETQ. V shed 3 bases and J shed 7 bases, with 14 bases lying between them.

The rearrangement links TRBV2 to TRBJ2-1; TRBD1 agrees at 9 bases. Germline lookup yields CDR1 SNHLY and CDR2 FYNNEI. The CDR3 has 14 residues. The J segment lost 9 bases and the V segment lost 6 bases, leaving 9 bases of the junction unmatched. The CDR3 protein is CASREGQGGGEQFF. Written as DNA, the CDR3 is TGTGCCAGCAGGGAGGGACAGGGTGGCGGTGAGCAGTTCTTC. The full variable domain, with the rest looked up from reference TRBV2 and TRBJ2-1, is EPEVTQTPSHQVTQMGQEVILRCVPISNHLYFYWYRQILGQKVEFLVSFYNNEISEKSEIFDDQFSVERPDGSNFTLKIRSTKLEDSAMYFCASREGQGGGEQFFGPGTRLTVL.

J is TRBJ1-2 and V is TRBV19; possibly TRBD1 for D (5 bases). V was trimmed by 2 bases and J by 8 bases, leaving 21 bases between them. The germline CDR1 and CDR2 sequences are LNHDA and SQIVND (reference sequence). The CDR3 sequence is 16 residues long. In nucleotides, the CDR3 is TGTGCCAGTAGTATAACTTGGCAGGGAAAGTCTGGAGGCTACACCTTC. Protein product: CASSITWQGKSGGYTF.

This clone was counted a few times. CDR3 sequence (DNA): TGTGCCAGCAGTCCAGGGTACACACCCCTCCACTTT. Amino acid sequence: CASSPGYTPLHF. The chain couples TRBV12-3 or TRBV12-4 to TRBJ1-6, with a tentative D call TRBD1 (5 bases). V was trimmed by 5 bases and J by 11 bases, leaving 10 bases between them. This CDR3 is built from 12 residues.

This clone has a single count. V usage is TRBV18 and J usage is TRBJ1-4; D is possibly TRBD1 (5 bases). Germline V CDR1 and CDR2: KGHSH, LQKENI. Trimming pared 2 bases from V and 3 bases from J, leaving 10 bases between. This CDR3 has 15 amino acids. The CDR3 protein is CASSPKGTPNEKLFF. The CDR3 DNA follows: TGTGCCAGCTCACCAAAAGGGACGCCTAATGAAAAACTGTTTTTT.

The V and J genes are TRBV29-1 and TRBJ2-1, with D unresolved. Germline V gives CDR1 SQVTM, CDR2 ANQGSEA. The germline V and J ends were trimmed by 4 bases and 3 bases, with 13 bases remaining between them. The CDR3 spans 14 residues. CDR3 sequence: CSVAAARDYNEQFF. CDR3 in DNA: TGCAGCGTTGCAGCAGCGAGAGACTACAATGAGCAGTTCTTC.

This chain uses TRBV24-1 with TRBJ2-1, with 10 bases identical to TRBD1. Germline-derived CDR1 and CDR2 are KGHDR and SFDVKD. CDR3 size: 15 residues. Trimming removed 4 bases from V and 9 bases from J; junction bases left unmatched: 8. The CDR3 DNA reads TGTGCCACCAGTGACAGAGACAGGGGGCCAGGTGAGCAGTTCTTC. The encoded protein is CATSDRDRGPGEQFF.

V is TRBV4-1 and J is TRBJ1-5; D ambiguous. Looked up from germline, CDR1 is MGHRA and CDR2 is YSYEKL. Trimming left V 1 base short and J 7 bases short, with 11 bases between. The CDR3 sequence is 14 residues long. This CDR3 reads CASSQGGQGQPQHF. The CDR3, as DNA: TGCGCCAGCAGCCAAGGGGGTCAAGGGCAGCCCCAGCATTTT.

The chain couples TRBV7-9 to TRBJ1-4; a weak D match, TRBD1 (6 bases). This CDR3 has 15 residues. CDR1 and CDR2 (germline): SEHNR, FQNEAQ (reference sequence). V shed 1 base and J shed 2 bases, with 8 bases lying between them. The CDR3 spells CASSLVGGTNEKLFF. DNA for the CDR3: TGTGCCAGCAGCTTAGTGGGGGGCACTAATGAAAAACTGTTTTTT.

CDR3 coding DNA: TGTGCCTGGAAAAGAGACAGGGAGGACACTGAAGCTTTCTTT. It codes for CAWKRDREDTEAFF. This chain joins TRBV30 and TRBJ1-1; 7 bases are a match to TRBD1. The germline gives CDR1 GTSNPN, CDR2 SVGIG (reference sequence). This CDR3 region has 14 residues. Trimming at V came to 4 bases and at J to 3 bases, leaving 8 bases not matched to a gene.

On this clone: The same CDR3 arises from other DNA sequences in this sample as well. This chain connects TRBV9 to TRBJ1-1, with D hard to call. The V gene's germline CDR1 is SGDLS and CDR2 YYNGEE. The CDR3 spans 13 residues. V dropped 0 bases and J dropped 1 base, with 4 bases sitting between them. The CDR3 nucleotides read TGTGCCAGCAGCGTAGCTGGGAACACTGAAGCTTTCTTT. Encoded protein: CASSVAGNTEAFF.

CDR3 loop: CASRRNREGSPSEQYV. CDR3 DNA sequence: TGTGCAAGTCGACGAAACAGGGAGGGAAGTCCAAGCGAGCAGTACGTC. V gene TRBV12-2 combines with J gene TRBJ2-7; the table's D call TRBD2 went unverified against the DNA. TRBV12-2 is flagged as a pseudogene. CDR3 length equals 16 residues.

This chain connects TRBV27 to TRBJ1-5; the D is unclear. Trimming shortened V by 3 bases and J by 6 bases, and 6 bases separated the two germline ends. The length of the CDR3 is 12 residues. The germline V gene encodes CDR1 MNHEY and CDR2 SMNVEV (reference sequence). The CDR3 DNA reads TGTGCCAGCAGTTTTACTGGTCAGCCCCAGCATTTT. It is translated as CASSFTGQPQHF.

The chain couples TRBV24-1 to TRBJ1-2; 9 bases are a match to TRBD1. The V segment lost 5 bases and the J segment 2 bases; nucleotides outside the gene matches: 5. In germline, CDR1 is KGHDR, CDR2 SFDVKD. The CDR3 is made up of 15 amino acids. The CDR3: CATSGPGQGNYGYTF. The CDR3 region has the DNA TGTGCCACCAGTGGCCCGGGACAGGGCAACTATGGCTACACCTTC.

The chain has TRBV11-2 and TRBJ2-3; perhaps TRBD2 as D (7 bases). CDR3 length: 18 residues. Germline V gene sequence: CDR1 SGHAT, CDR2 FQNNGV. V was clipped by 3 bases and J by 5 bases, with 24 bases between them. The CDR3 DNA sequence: TGTGCCAGCAGCTTGGGCCTGTTGGGGGGGGGCCCAGGAGATACGCAGTATTTT. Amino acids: CASSLGLLGGGPGDTQYF. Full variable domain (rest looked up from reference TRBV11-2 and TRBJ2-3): EAGVAQSPRYKIIEKRQSVAFWCNPISGHATLYWYQQILGQGPKLLIQFQNNGVVDDSQLPKDRFSAERLKGVDSTLKIQPAKLEDSAVYLCASSLGLLGGGPGDTQYFGPGTRLTVL.

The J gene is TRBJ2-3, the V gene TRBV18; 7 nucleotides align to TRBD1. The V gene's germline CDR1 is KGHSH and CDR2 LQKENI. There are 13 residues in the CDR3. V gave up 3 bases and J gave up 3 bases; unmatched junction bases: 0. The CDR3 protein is CASSPGQTDTQYF. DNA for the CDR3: TGTGCCAGCTCACCGGGACAGACAGATACGCAGTATTTT.

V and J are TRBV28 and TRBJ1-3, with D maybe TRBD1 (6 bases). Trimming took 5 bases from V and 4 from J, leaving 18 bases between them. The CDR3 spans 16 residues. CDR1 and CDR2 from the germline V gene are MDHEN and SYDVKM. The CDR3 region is CASSPLGTRIGNTIYF. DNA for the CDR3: TGTGCCAGCAGTCCTCTAGGGACACGTATCGGAAACACCATATATTTT.

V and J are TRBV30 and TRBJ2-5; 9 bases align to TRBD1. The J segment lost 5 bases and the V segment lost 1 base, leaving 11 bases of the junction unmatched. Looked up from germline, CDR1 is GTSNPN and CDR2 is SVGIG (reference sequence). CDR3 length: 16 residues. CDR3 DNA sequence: TGTGCCTGGAGTGCGCGGACAGGGGTTTTGCGGGAGACCCAGTACTTC. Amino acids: CAWSARTGVLRETQYF.

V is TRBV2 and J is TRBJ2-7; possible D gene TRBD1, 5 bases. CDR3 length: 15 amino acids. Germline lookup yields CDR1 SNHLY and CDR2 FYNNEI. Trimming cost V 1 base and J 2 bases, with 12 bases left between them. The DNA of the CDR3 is TGTGCCAGCAGTGAAGGGCCCGTGGACACCTACGAGCAGTACGTC. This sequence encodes CASSEGPVDTYEQYV.

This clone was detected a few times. CDR3 in amino acids: CASSPEARTGELFF. The CDR3 DNA sequence: TGTGCCAGCAGCCCTGAAGCGAGGACCGGGGAGCTGTTTTTT. The gene calls are TRBV5-4 and TRBJ2-2; the D is unclear. CDR3 length: 14 amino acids. V lost 4 bases and J lost 5, with 12 bases in between. CDR1 and CDR2 from the germline V gene are SGHNT and YYREEE (reference sequence). Full variable domain (missing parts from reference TRBV5-4 and TRBJ2-2): ETGVTQSPTHLIKTRGQQVTLRCSSQSGHNTVSWYQQALGQGPQFIFQYYREEENGRGNFPPRFSGLQFPNYSSELNVNALELDDSALYLCASSPEARTGELFFGEGSRLTVL.

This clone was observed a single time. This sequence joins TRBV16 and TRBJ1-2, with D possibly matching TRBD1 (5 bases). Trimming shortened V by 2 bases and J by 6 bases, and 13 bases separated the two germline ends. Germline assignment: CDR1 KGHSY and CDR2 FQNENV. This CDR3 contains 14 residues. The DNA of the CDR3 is TGTGCCAGCAGCCAAGGGGCGAGAGGGGATGGCTACACCTTC. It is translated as CASSQGARGDGYTF.

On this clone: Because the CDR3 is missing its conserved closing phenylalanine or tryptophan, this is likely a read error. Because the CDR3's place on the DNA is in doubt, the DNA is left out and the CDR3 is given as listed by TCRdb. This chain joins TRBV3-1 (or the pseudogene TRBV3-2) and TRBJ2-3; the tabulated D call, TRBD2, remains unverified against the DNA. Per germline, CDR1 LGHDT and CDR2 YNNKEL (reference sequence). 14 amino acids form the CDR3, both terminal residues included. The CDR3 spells CASSQDPGTSPTAL.

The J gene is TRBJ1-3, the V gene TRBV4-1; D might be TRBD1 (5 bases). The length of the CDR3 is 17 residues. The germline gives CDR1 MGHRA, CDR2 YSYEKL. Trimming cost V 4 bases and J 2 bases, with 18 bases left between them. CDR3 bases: TGCGCCAGCAGCCTGAAGGAAGAGGGGTCGACTGGAAACACCATATATTTT. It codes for CASSLKEEGSTGNTIYF.

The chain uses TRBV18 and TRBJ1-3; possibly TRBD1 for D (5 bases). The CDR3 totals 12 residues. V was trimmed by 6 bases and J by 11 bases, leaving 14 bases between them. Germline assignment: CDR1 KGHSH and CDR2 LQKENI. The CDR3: CASSPEGRPIYF. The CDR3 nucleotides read TGTGCCAGCTCGCCAGAGGGGCGTCCCATATATTTT.

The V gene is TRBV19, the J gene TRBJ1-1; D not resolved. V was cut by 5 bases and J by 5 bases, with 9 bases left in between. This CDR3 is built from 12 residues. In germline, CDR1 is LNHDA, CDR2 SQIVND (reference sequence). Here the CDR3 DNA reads TGTGCCAGTAGTGAAAGGAGAACTGAAGCTTTCTTT. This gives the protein CASSERRTEAFF.

For the CDR3, the DNA is TGTGCCAGCAGTCCGATGAACTACGAGCAGTACGTC. As protein: CASSPMNYEQYV. The chain has TRBV28 and TRBJ2-7; unclear D gene. CDR3 length: 12 amino acids. The germline gives CDR1 MDHEN, CDR2 SYDVKM. V was trimmed by 5 bases and J by 3 bases, leaving 8 bases between them.

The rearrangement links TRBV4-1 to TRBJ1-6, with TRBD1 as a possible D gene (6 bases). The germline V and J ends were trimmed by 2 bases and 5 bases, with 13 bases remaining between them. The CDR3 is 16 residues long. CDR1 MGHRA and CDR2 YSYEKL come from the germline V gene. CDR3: CASSQTAGVNNSPLHF. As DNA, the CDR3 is TGCGCCAGCAGCCAAACCGCAGGGGTTAATAATTCACCCCTCCACTTT.